This T cell receptor (beta chain) was identified during a study of blood T cell repertoires in COVID-19 (dated by TCRdb to between 2020 and 2021). General notes on the study: Samples from collaborators originated in the United States, Italy and Spain and spanned both the acute and convalescent phases of COVID-19. Where HLA class I and class II types were available, the types were taken from metadata supplied by the sample provider, not from assay-based typing. A de-identified subject ID, COVID-19 status, age in years and sex were almost always included in the sample metadata. The material from the prospective study consisted of cDNA or gDNA derived from T cells, B-cell-depleted T cells, or PBMCs. The samples were drawn from the first 160 participants of the ongoing ImmuneRACE study and from over 950 subjects provided by 6 global collaborators. Deeply sampled blood TCRbeta repertoires from subjects exposed to, actively infected with, or recovered from COVID-19 were included in the dataset. The repertoires were made available in a free public database intended to serve as a resource for research on the immune response to SARS-CoV-2. What the authors observed across the whole study: Clinical and demographic metadata were provided uncurated, with the amount varying by source and participant.

TCRbeta CDR3 regions were amplified from genomic DNA using the immunoSEQ Assay, a bias-controlled multiplex PCR. As for how the authors treated the data: Nucleated cell counts per sample were estimated from amplification of reference gene primers within the assay. To quantify the absolute abundance of each unique TCRbeta CDR3 rearrangement, sequence reads were collapsed and filtered. For each sample, productive Simpson clonality was calculated as the square root of Simpson's diversity index over productive rearrangements. In its TCRdb copy, this immuneACCESS table keeps in-frame sequences only and misses some clones. Where compared with another copy, unresolved V genes explain less than half of these, and the others have no known cause. V and J calls and clone size are copied from that table; D and trimming were computed from the DNA. The sample data list about 150,000 clones, and roughly 85% of these were observed just once. The ten top clones hold roughly 3% of the sample.

Worth noting for this clone: It lacks a known antigen. Base-call qualities are not available, and no considerably larger clone is one nucleotide away.

Whole blood was collected in K2EDTA tubes by collaborating institutions according to the institutions' own protocols. For TCRbeta analysis, collaborators shipped samples as frozen whole blood, isolated PBMCs, or DNA extracted from either of those sample types. Ends trimmed: V by 3 bases, J by 2 bases; bases unmatched to a gene: 1. According to the germline V gene, CDR1 reads MNHEY and CDR2 reads SVGEGT. The CDR3 starts with the cysteine, ends with the phenylalanine, and has 15 residues. Solely the CDR3 DNA is kept, with 45 bases framed from the first base. The TCR comes from a man aged 70-80 years with acute or convalescent COVID-19. The chain is assembled from TRBV6-2 or TRBV6-3 and TRBJ2-7; 13 of the junction bases match TRBD2. Sequenced: peripheral blood. The CDR3 protein: CASSYGTSGTYEQYF. The nucleotide sequence is TGTGCCAGCAGTTATGGGACTAGCGGGACCTACGAGCAGTACTTC.